This T cell receptor (beta chain) was observed in a study of T cell responses to AZD1222 COVID-19 vaccine (dated by TCRdb to the early 2020s). Background for the entire study: A total of just over 230 trial participants underwent TCR sequencing, of whom roughly 210 had received two doses of AZD1222 and 26 had received two doses of the MenACWY control vaccine. Trial participants were enrolled into age subgroups of 18-55, 56-69 and 70-plus years, which contained roughly 140, 27 and 60 TCR-sequenced participants, respectively. Overall study results and their limits: In the small 56-69-year group, the increase in depth fell short of significance, most likely because of low power. Reportedly, close to half of the unique spike-specific TCRs recognized epitopes lying outside the regions that are mutated in the B.1.351 and B.1.1.7 variants. Because no samples from the day 14 peak response were available, repertoires could be characterized only after the peak T cell response. Spike-specific TCR breadth and depth rose significantly after two AZD1222 doses compared with day 0 and with MenACWY recipients. CD4 TCRs associated with the vaccine covered the entire spike protein, and the dominant responses were in regions 160-218 and 743-854. Only a handful of AZD1222 recipients were SARS-CoV-2 seropositive at baseline, limiting conclusions about previously exposed vaccinees. Participants were mostly white British, with more females than males. The authors suggested clonal diversity may have been underestimated.

Read against the paper, the sample's time point label means: about 28 days (+/-7) after the second vaccine dose. AZD1222 recipients with second doses at about 4 weeks or about 12 weeks were pooled, because spike-specific TCR depth and breadth did not differ between schedules. Vaccinee samples came from UK trials COV001 and COV002, including a single-blind randomized controlled phase 2/3 trial of AZD1222 (ChAdOx1 nCoV-19) in healthy adults. Trial participant PBMC samples were collected at day 0 and day 28 after the second dose for TCRbeta chain sequencing. For this clone: This clone's antigen is unknown. No much larger clone is present one base from it, and per-base qualities are unavailable.

Clipping removes 4 bases from V and 1 base from J, with 6 as the unmatched junction base count. Its CDR3 holds 17 amino acids, cysteine through phenylalanine. The only DNA kept is the CDR3, 51 bases in frame from the first base. Based on the germline V gene, the CDR1 and CDR2 sequences are SGHRS and YFSETQ. The CDR3 regions of human TCRbeta chains were analyzed by immunosequencing. The paper's data handling went like this. TCRs in the repertoires were compared against a reference library of SARS-CoV-2-specific TCRs that had been generated with the MIRA antigen-specificity platform. Breadth was defined as the fraction of unique TCRs that were SARS-CoV-2-associated. Depth was defined as the fraction of total T cells that were SARS-CoV-2-associated. Using the MIRA data, each spike-specific TCR was mapped to the spike region that the TCR reacts to and placed in a CD4 or CD8 class. Log10-transformed breadth and depth values were compared by one-way ANOVA with Sidak's multiple comparisons tests. TCRdb obtained this table from immuneACCESS and retained in-frame rearrangements with V and J assigned. These tables miss some clones; where compared with another copy, unresolved V genes account for less than half of the shortfall, and the remainder is unexplained. The V and J calls and clone size were taken over from that table, and D and trimming were inferred from the DNA. This sample gives around 190,000 clones in total; about 91% of them show up just once. The ten most abundant clones make up more than 9% of the sample.

The material sequenced was peripheral blood, taken 28 days after the second AZD1222 dose. The sequence came from an adult who received the AZD1222 COVID-19 vaccine. The rearrangement joined TRBV5-1 to TRBJ2-5, with TRBD2 matching 14 junction bases. The CDR3 protein: CASSLGTSGGGQETQYF. In nucleotide form, the sequence is TGCGCCAGCAGCCTTGGGACTAGCGGGGGAGGCCAAGAGACCCAGTACTTC.